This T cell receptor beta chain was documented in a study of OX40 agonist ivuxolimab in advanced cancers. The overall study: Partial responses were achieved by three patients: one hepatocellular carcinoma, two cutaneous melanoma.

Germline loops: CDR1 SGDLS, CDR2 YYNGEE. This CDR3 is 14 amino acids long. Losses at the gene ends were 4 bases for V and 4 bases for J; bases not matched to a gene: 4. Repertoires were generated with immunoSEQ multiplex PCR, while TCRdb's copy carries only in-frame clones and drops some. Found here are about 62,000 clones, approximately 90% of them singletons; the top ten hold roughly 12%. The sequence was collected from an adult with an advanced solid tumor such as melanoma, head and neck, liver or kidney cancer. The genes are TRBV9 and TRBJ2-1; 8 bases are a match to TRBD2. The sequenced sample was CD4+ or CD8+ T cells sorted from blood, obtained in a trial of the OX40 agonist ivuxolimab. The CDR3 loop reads CASSPGGGYNEQFF. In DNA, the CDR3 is TGTGCCAGCAGCCCCGGGGGGGGTTACAATGAGCAGTTCTTC.